The next 20 T cell receptor beta chains were all read from a single sample in a study of T cells in Graves' hyperthyroidism and ophthalmopathy. Amplification targeted TCR beta CDR3 regions from RNA transcripts. Primed by the HTBI set, a first-round RT-PCR was run on the TCR CDR3. A single record per CDR3 protein comes from TCRdb applying MiXCR to the multiplex PCR reads. In the table there are some 270,000 distinct CDR3 sequences, roughly 15% of which are singletons. Material: blood. The receptor set was obtained from a woman aged 35 to 49 with Graves' hyperthyroidism.

This clonotype appeared many times. This rearrangement joins TRBV20-1 to TRBJ2-5; D gene uncertain. The V end was cut by 6 bases, the J end by 3 bases, with 20 bases between. The germline CDR1 and CDR2 sequences are DFQATT and SNEGSKA (reference sequence). CDR3 length: 15 residues. CDR3 amino acids: CSAVRSVGSEETQYF. The CDR3 DNA sequence: TGCAGTGCCGTTAGGAGTGTGGGATCGGAAGAGACCCAGTACTTC.

This clonotype was found a few times. With a much larger clone just one base away, this may be a read error. The J gene is TRBJ1-6, the V gene TRBV25-1, with unresolved D. Trimming shortened V by 2 bases and J by 8 bases, and 4 bases separated the two germline ends. CDR3 length: 12 amino acids. CDR1 is MGHDK and CDR2 is SYGVNS in the germline V gene. CDR3 coding DNA: TGTGCCAGCAGTGAAGGAGATTCACCCCTCCACTTT. This gives the protein CASSEGDSPLHF.

This clonotype came up many times. The DNA of the CDR3 is TGCAGTGCTCAGAGTTGGGGACTAGCGGGAGATTACGAGCAGTACTTC. It is translated as CSAQSWGLAGDYEQYF. The J gene is TRBJ2-7, the V gene TRBV20-1; 14 bases map to TRBD2. Germline V gene lookup returns CDR1 DFQATT and CDR2 SNEGSKA (reference sequence). With V trimmed by 5 bases and J by 4 bases, 10 bases remained unmatched. There are 16 residues in the CDR3.

This clonotype showed up many times. The chain recombines TRBV29-1 with TRBJ1-1, with D perhaps matching TRBD1 (5 bases). The CDR3 spans 13 residues. CDR1 SQVTM and CDR2 ANQGSEA come from the germline V gene. V lost 0 bases and J lost 5, with 10 bases in between. The CDR3 is CSVEERGMTEAFF. In DNA, the CDR3 is TGCAGCGTTGAAGAGAGGGGCATGACTGAAGCTTTCTTT.

The chain joins TRBV11-3 to TRBJ2-5; 8 bases match TRBD1. The V gene end was trimmed by 7 bases and the J gene end by 2 bases; junction bases not matched to a gene: 12. The CDR3 length is 16 residues. Germline CDR1 and CDR2: SGHNT and YENEEA. The CDR3 region is CASNLRGHRLQETQYF. The CDR3 DNA reads TGTGCCAGCAACCTCAGGGGGCACCGATTACAAGAGACCCAGTACTTC.

The chain joins TRBV18 to TRBJ2-2; 8 nucleotides match TRBD1. Germline V gives CDR1 KGHSH, CDR2 LQKENI. After removal of 4 bases from V and 6 bases from J, the junction contained 4 bases not matched to a gene. This CDR3 has 14 amino acids. CDR3 nucleotides: TGTGCCAGCTCACAGGACAGGGCTGCCGGGGAGCTGTTTTTT. This sequence encodes CASSQDRAAGELFF.

This clonotype has ten or more counts. This chain uses TRBV3-1 with TRBJ1-4; D not resolved. The CDR3 length is 17 residues. Germline lookup yields CDR1 LGHDT and CDR2 YNNKEL (reference sequence). The V end lost 3 bases, the J end lost 5 bases, and 19 bases lay between the germline ends. The CDR3 nucleotides are TGTGCCAGCAGCCAGAAGGCAGGAGACCTACTAAATGAAAAACTGTTTTTT. Translated, it gives CASSQKAGDLLNEKLFF.

The sample holds many counts of this clonotype. The chain combines TRBV6-1 with TRBJ2-1, with D maybe TRBD1 (6 bases). Germline V lookup: CDR1 MNHNS, CDR2 SASEGT. V lost 5 bases to trimming and J lost 3 bases, with 11 bases between them. CDR3 size: 14 residues. The CDR3 DNA follows: TGTGCCAGCAGTACGAGACAGGTCTACAATGAGCAGTTCTTC. Its protein product is CASSTRQVYNEQFF.

V usage is TRBV29-1 and J usage is TRBJ2-1; D remains unclear. CDR1 SQVTM and CDR2 ANQGSEA come from the germline V gene. V was pared by 2 bases and J by 12 bases, with 14 bases between. This CDR3 has 12 amino acids. As DNA, the CDR3 is TGCAGCGTTGAATTGTCCGCATTAAGGCAGTTCTTC. Amino acid sequence: CSVELSALRQFF.

This clonotype showed up many times. The rearrangement links TRBV12-3 or TRBV12-4 to TRBJ1-1, with no clear D. The CDR3 covers 14 residues. V gave up 2 bases and J gave up 2 bases, with 9 bases separating them. Here the CDR3 DNA reads TGTGCCAGCAGTTTAAGTCCGGGAAACACTGAAGCTTTCTTT. It codes for CASSLSPGNTEAFF.

This clonotype came up many times. The DNA of the CDR3 is TGTGCCAGCAGCTCCCCCCGGGGGGACTATGGCTACACCTTC. Translating it yields CASSSPRGDYGYTF. The chain employs TRBV9 and TRBJ1-2, with TRBD1 as a possible D gene (5 bases). Germline V CDR1 and CDR2: SGDLS, YYNGEE. V shed 4 bases and J shed 3 bases, with 13 bases lying between them. This CDR3 region has 14 residues.

At least ten counts were recorded for this clonotype. The rearrangement uses TRBV15 and TRBJ2-2; TRBD2 might be the D (5 bases). CDR3 length: 16 residues. Trimming cost V 2 bases and J 4 bases, with 14 bases left between them. The germline V gene encodes CDR1 LNHNV and CDR2 YYDKDF (reference sequence). In DNA, the CDR3 is TGTGCCACCAGCAGATTCGAGTTCGAGGGCACCGGGGAGCTGTTTTTT. Translated: CATSRFEFEGTGELFF.

This clonotype was seen repeatedly, ten times or more. This chain joins TRBV6-6 and TRBJ2-5; D is unresolved. CDR3 length: 17 residues. Trimming pared 0 bases from V and 4 bases from J, leaving 18 bases between. Germline V lookup: CDR1 MNHNY, CDR2 SVGAGI (reference sequence). CDR3: CASSYSGGILPRETQYF. In DNA, the CDR3 is TGTGCCAGCAGTTACTCGGGTGGGATCCTCCCGAGAGAGACCCAGTACTTC.

A remark on this clonotype: A much larger clone is a single base away; this may be a read error. The CDR3 sequence: CASSPNGLVSWDTEAFF. CDR3 nucleotides: TGTGCCAGCAGCCCGAATGGACTCGTCTCCTGGGACACTGAAGCTTTCTTT. The chain combines TRBV5-6 with TRBJ1-1; no reliable D call. Germline V lookup: CDR1 SGHDT, CDR2 YYEEEE. The CDR3 sequence is 17 residues long. With 4 bases removed from V and 3 bases from J, the gap between germline ends came to 22 bases.

This clonotype was seen ten or more times. Written as DNA, the CDR3 is TGTGCCAGCAGTCCCCAGGGGGCGGGGACTGAAGCTTTCTTT. It specifies CASSPQGAGTEAFF. The gene calls are TRBV28 and TRBJ1-1; 8 bases are shared with TRBD1. Germline V gives CDR1 MDHEN, CDR2 SYDVKM. This CDR3 comprises 14 residues. With V trimmed by 5 bases and J by 5 bases, 7 bases remained unmatched.

Many counts were recorded for this clonotype. The chain carries TRBV2 and TRBJ1-5; 8 bases line up with TRBD1. The CDR3 is made up of 14 amino acids. With 4 bases clipped from V and 7 bases from J, the junction kept 6 bases outside the gene matches. The germline gives CDR1 SNHLY, CDR2 FYNNEI. CDR3 in amino acids: CASSGSGGDQPQHF. CDR3 DNA sequence: TGTGCCAGCAGTGGGTCAGGGGGCGACCAGCCCCAGCATTTT.

The CDR3 coding sequence is TGTGCCAGTACCGACTTGAAAGGCACAGATACGCAGTATTTT. Translating it yields CASTDLKGTDTQYF. The V call is TRBV19, the J call TRBJ2-3; D unclear. V lost 7 bases and J 1 base, leaving 12 bases between the germline ends. This CDR3 contains 14 residues. Germline V gene sequence: CDR1 LNHDA, CDR2 SQIVND (reference sequence).

The sample holds many counts of this clonotype. The chain employs TRBV28 and TRBJ1-2, with D perhaps matching TRBD1 (6 bases). The V gene's germline CDR1 is MDHEN and CDR2 SYDVKM. The CDR3 length is 11 residues. The V end was cut by 7 bases, the J end by 8 bases, with 11 bases between. The CDR3 nucleotides are TGTGCCAGCACCCAGGGGATCGGCTACACCTTC. Translating it yields CASTQGIGYTF.

At least ten counts were recorded for this clonotype. The rearrangement uses TRBV28 and TRBJ2-1, with 9 bases identical to TRBD2. Germline V CDR1 and CDR2: MDHEN, SYDVKM. The ends lost 8 bases at V and 8 bases at J; junction bases unmatched: 13. CDR3 length: 15 amino acids. In nucleotides, the CDR3 is TGTGCCAGCCCCCCCGCTCGCGGGAGGGTGGATGAGCAGTTCTTC. The encoded protein is CASPPARGRVDEQFF.

A word on this clonotype: At one end the junction does not follow the germline gene, possibly because of a read error. J is TRBJ2-2 and V is TRBV5-8; TRBD1 aligns across 9 bases. Germline values: CDR1 SGHTS, CDR2 YDEGEE. CDR3 size: 17 residues. CDR3 amino acids: CASSFYPQGANTRELFF. As DNA, the CDR3 is TGTGCCAGCAGCTTTTACCCACAGGGGGCGAACACCAGGGAGCTGTTTTTT.